These 4 T cell receptor beta chains originate from one sample sequenced in a study of blood T cell repertoires in COVID-19. Generated by immunoSEQ multiplex PCR, the TCRdb table keeps only in-frame clones and is missing some. The sample gives some 140,000 clones, 75% to 90% of which show up once; about 2.5% is in the top ten. Sequencing was performed on peripheral blood. All receptors come from a man aged 50 to 59 with active COVID-19.

In its sample, this clone was seen once. The DNA of the CDR3 is TGTGCCAGCAGCGTCCACAGGGGAATAGGCGCCAACGGGGCTGAAGCTTTCTTT. Encoded protein: CASSVHRGIGANGAEAFF. This chain links TRBV7-9 with TRBJ1-1; 7 bases map to TRBD1. The CDR3 has 18 amino acids. Trimming took 5 bases from V and 6 from J; bases not matched to a gene: 21. CDR1 and CDR2 from the germline V gene are SEHNR and FQNEAQ (reference sequence).

The chain employs TRBV7-9 and TRBJ1-5; 8 bases align to TRBD1. The V gene's germline CDR1 is SEHNR and CDR2 FQNEAQ (reference sequence). J gave up 0 bases and V 5 bases, and 6 bases lay outside the gene matches. CDR3 length: 16 residues. Written as DNA, the CDR3 is TGTGCCAGCAGCAAGGGACAGGTTGCTAGCAATCAGCCCCAGCATTTT. Amino acids: CASSKGQVASNQPQHF. Looking up the rest from reference TRBV7-9 and TRBJ1-5 gives the full variable domain: DTGVSQNPRHKITKRGQNVTFRCDPISEHNRLYWYRQTLGQGPEFLTYFQNEAQLEKSRLLSDRFSAERPKGSFSTLEIQRTEQGDSAMYLCASSKGQVASNQPQHFGDGTRLSIL.

V and J are TRBV29-1 and TRBJ2-1; unclear D gene. The CDR3 is made up of 14 amino acids. Trimming left V 4 bases short and J 7 bases short, with 17 bases between. The germline CDR1 and CDR2 sequences are SQVTM and ANQGSEA. Here the CDR3 DNA reads TGCAGCGTTGTCGGTAGGCTTAAGAGGAATGAGCAGTTCTTC. Translation: CSVVGRLKRNEQFF.

J is TRBJ1-1 and V is TRBV11-3, with TRBD1 as a possible D gene (5 bases). Germline values: CDR1 SGHNT, CDR2 YENEEA. V lost 1 base and J lost 7, with 7 bases in between. The CDR3 runs 12 residues. CDR3 sequence reads: CASSLGQNEAFF. CDR3 bases: TGTGCCAGCAGCTTAGGACAGAATGAAGCTTTCTTT.